The entry below describes one T cell receptor (beta chain). The germline gives CDR1 LNHDA, CDR2 SQIVND (reference sequence). The CDR3 covers 16 residues. With V trimmed by 1 base and J by 4 bases, 4 bases remained unmatched. Measured with immunoSEQ multiplex PCR; TCRdb has only the in-frame clones, and not every one. The sample records about 410,000 clones, approximately 90% being singletons. This specimen belongs to a study of blood T cell repertoires in COVID-19. The chain carries TRBV19 and TRBJ2-1; 10 bases agree with TRBD2. The TCR was taken from a woman aged 40-49 years with COVID-19, enrolled during active disease. Sequencing input: peripheral blood. CDR3: CASSIVSGGVYNEQFF. CDR3 nucleotides: TGTGCCAGTAGTATAGTCAGCGGGGGGGTTTACAATGAGCAGTTCTTC.